Here is one TCR beta chain with its context. TCRdb redid the calling of the 5' RACE reads with MiXCR, one entry per CDR3 protein. This table has about 430,000 distinct CDR3 sequences, roughly 17% appearing once. These data are taken from a study of T-cell memory formation after mild COVID-19. This CDR3 has 14 amino acids. Germline assignment: CDR1 DFQATT and CDR2 SNEGSKA (reference sequence). The J segment lost 4 bases and the V segment lost 6 bases, leaving 8 bases of the junction unmatched. The sequence came from a young man who had mild COVID-19 (a few samples of this study predate the infection). Cell type and time point are not known. The material sequenced was PBMCs or a T cell subset sorted from them (not recorded which). The V call is TRBV20-1, the J call TRBJ1-4; 7 bases match TRBD1. The CDR3 reads CSAAGTAGNEKLFF. CDR3 in DNA: TGCAGTGCGGCCGGGACAGCCGGTAATGAAAAACTGTTTTTT.